Sequencing of this T cell receptor (beta chain) was carried out in a study of cytomegalovirus exposure and HLA in healthy donors. Trimming pared 6 bases from V and 9 bases from J, leaving 8 bases between. Germline-derived CDR1 and CDR2 are MNHNY and SVGAGI (reference sequence). The CDR3 sequence is 11 residues long. Primers included in the PCR were 60 Vbeta and 13 Jbeta primers. TCRdb's table, derived via immunoSEQ multiplex PCR, lists solely in-frame clones and lacks some. The sample has 150,000 to 200,000 clones, approximately 71% seen once. Study-wide points: While the bulk of TCR sequences proved rare, some public TCRs turned up in many donors. The study designated over 150 TCR beta chains cytomegalovirus-associated.

Notes on this clone: The antigen remains undetermined.

This sequence was found in a girl aged 10 to 17 in good health and CMV-seronegative. The material sequenced was PBMCs. J is TRBJ2-2 and V is TRBV6-6, with a weak D call TRBD1 (6 bases). The CDR3 spells CASRGGRELFF. The DNA of the CDR3 is TGTGCCAGCAGAGGGGGACGGGAGCTGTTTTTT.